The sequence of this TCR beta chain was determined in a study of T-cell memory formation after mild COVID-19. Findings and limits, study-wide: Clones shrinking from day 15 to 85 showed even CD4/CD8 mixes; later expanders tilted CD4+. Memory sampled before infection contained some responding clones, suggesting cross-reactive memory joined.

V was clipped by 2 bases and J by 5 bases, with 11 bases between them. The CDR3 is made up of 15 amino acids. Germline values: CDR1 SGHRS, CDR2 YFSETQ. TCRdb reprocessed the 5' RACE reads via MiXCR and lists one record per CDR3 protein. This sample has about 170,000 distinct CDR3 sequences, with under 15% found just once. Comments on this clonotype: No antigen is known for it.

Specimen: PBMCs or a T cell subset sorted from them (not recorded which). The chain joins TRBV5-1 to TRBJ1-6, with a weak D call TRBD1 (6 bases). This clonotype was sampled from a man aged 18 to 35 who had mild COVID-19 (a few samples of this study predate the infection). Cell type and time point are not known. The chain's CDR3 is CASSFSRGNNSPLHF. The DNA of the CDR3 is TGCGCCAGCAGCTTTTCCAGGGGTAATAATTCACCCCTCCACTTT.